This T cell receptor (beta chain) was recorded in a study of beta chain features in type 1 diabetes. Of the isolated RNA, all was reverse transcribed, and so the sequenced material was expressed TCRB transcripts. TCRdb's copy holds only in-frame clones and misses some; the assay was immunoSEQ multiplex PCR. Of 310,000 or so clones listed, roughly 8% are singletons. About this clone itself: The antigen is not known.

Germline V gives CDR1 SGHTA, CDR2 FQGNSA. V shed 5 bases, J shed 0 bases, and the junction held 8 bases outside the gene matches. The CDR3 consists of 18 residues. Findings and caveats of the study: The naive, central memory and Treg TCRB repertoires looked more alike in patients than they did in healthy donors. A moderate, significant TCRB CDR3 shortening appeared in type 1 diabetes across four CD4+ subsets.

Every donor had blood drawn once into heparin, approximately 120 mL on average. The purity of all sorted populations exceeded 95%. Sequenced material: central memory CD4+ T cells from blood. The source is a young woman in good health. This chain links TRBV7-2 with TRBJ2-6; 9 nucleotides align to TRBD1. CDR3 sequence (DNA): TGTGCCAGCAGCCGAACGGGACAGGGAAGCTCTGGGGCCAACGTCCTGACTTTC. Protein product: CASSRTGQGSSGANVLTF.